These T cell receptor beta chains were read from a single sample in a study of CD8 T cells in ankylosing spondylitis. TCRdb re-called the 5' RACE reads with MiXCR, one entry per CDR3 protein. The sample includes 800,000 to 900,000 distinct CDR3 sequences, 12% of them seen just once. Material for sequencing was blood, either unsorted or a sorted T cell fraction (not recorded which). These receptor sequences come from a male donor with ankylosing spondylitis. The CDR3 runs from the conserved cysteine through the conserved F or W. The D gene is left open where the match is weak. Clone size appears in some rows only: once, few, many, or a class for an expanded clone.

V gene	D gene	J gene	clone size	CDR3 DNA	CDR3 protein
TRBV5-1	.	TRBJ2-5	few	TGCGCCAGCAGCCAAACGACAGAAGGGGAGACCCAGTACTTC	CASSQTTEGETQYF
TRBV5-1	.	TRBJ2-3	.	TGCGCCAGCAGCTCGTCCGAGTTAGATACGCAGTATTTT	CASSSSELDTQYF
TRBV27	.	TRBJ2-3	.	TGTGCCAGCAGTTTTGGGTCTATCACTCGCACAGATACGCAGTATTTT	CASSFGSITRTDTQYF
TRBV20-1	TRBD1	TRBJ1-3	few	TGCAGTGCTAGAGATGTAACAAGGGGGCCTGGAAACACCATATATTTT	CSARDVTRGPGNTIYF
TRBV20-1	.	TRBJ2-1	.	TGCAGTGCTAGAAGAGATATCTCCTACAATGAGCAGTTCTTC	CSARRDISYNEQFF
TRBV25-1	.	TRBJ1-2	few	TGTGCCAGCAGTGAAGGGTGGGGGCGCGATGGCTACACCTTC	CASSEGWGRDGYTF
TRBV15	.	TRBJ1-2	many	TGTGCCACCAGCCGCCCTAGGGACCACTCAAGCTACACCTTC	CATSRPRDHSSYTF
TRBV5-1	TRBD1	TRBJ1-2	few	TGCGCCAGCAGCCGCCTAGGGGACAGCTATGGCTACACCTTC	CASSRLGDSYGYTF
TRBV12-3/TRBV12-4	.	TRBJ1-2	many	TGTGCCAGCAACCTGGGACACCGAAGGGACTATGGCTACACCTTC	CASNLGHRRDYGYTF
TRBV2	TRBD2	TRBJ2-1	.	TGTGCCAGCAGTGAACTAGCGGGAGATTACAATGAGCAGTTCTTC	CASSELAGDYNEQFF
TRBV6-2/TRBV6-3	TRBD1	TRBJ2-5	.	TGTGCCACCAGGACAGGGGATTACCAAGAGACCCAGTACTTC	CATRTGDYQETQYF
TRBV6-2/TRBV6-3	TRBD2	TRBJ2-1	few	TGTGCCAGCAGTTCCCGTGGGGCGGGAGGGCTTGATGAGCAGTTCTTC	CASSSRGAGGLDEQFF
TRBV20-1	.	TRBJ1-2	.	TGCAGTGCTAGAGATCACCCTGACTACACCTTC	CSARDHPDYTF
TRBV7-2	.	TRBJ2-5	few	TGTGCCAGCAGCCCGGACGGCCTGTACCAAGAGACCCAGTACTTC	CASSPDGLYQETQYF
TRBV6-1	.	TRBJ1-2	.	TGTGCCAGCACCGTGGCAGAATGGGGTGGCTACACCTTC	CASTVAEWGGYTF
TRBV5-1	.	TRBJ2-7	many	TGCGCCAGCAGTACCCCGGAGGGCTACGAGCAGTACTTC	CASSTPEGYEQYF
TRBV4-2	TRBD1	TRBJ2-7	.	TGTGCCAGCAGCCAGGCCAGACAGGGAAGCTACGAGCAGTACTTC	CASSQARQGSYEQYF
TRBV6-2/TRBV6-3	.	TRBJ1-4	many	TGTGCCAGCAGTTATGGAGAAAATAATGAAAAACTGTTTTTT	CASSYGENNEKLFF
TRBV20-1	.	TRBJ2-2	.	TGCAGTGCTAGAGATAATATAGGGGTCCACACCGGGGAGCTGTTTTTT	CSARDNIGVHTGELFF
TRBV7-9	TRBD1	TRBJ2-1	.	TGTGCCAGCAGCTGGGACAGGGCCCCACAGGAGCAGTTCTTC	CASSWDRAPQEQFF
TRBV10-2	.	TRBJ2-7	.	TGCGCCAGCAAGATTGGACTCTCGTCCTACGAGCAGTACTTC	CASKIGLSSYEQYF
TRBV7-8	TRBD1	TRBJ1-5	many	TGTGCCAGCAGCCAAGGACAGGGCAATCAGCCCCAGCATTTT	CASSQGQGNQPQHF
TRBV10-3	TRBD1	TRBJ2-7	.	TGTGCCATCGGGGACAGGGGCGACGAGCAGTACTTC	CAIGDRGDEQYF
TRBV5-1	.	TRBJ1-6	few	TGCGCCAGCAGCCTCCGGGGGCCGGGAAGGCCATATAATTCACCCCTCCACTTT	CASSLRGPGRPYNSPLHF
TRBV5-1	.	TRBJ2-1	many	TGCGCCAGCAGCCCAGAGCCAGCAGTACATGAGCAGTTCTTC	CASSPEPAVHEQFF
TRBV20-1	TRBD1	TRBJ1-5	.	TGCAGTGCTAGTTGGACAGGGGTGAACCAGCCCCAGCATTTT	CSASWTGVNQPQHF
TRBV4-3	TRBD1	TRBJ2-7	many	TGCGCCAGCAGCCAAGATAGAAGGGGACAGGGGTTCTACGAGCAGTACTTC	CASSQDRRGQGFYEQYF
TRBV5-1	.	TRBJ1-1	.	TGCGCCAGCAGCCGTAATCTCGGGGGGCCCACTGAAGCTTTCTTT	CASSRNLGGPTEAFF
TRBV20-1	.	TRBJ2-1	.	TGCAGTGCTAGGGATTTACCGGGGGAGCAGTTCTTC	CSARDLPGEQFF
TRBV29-1	.	TRBJ2-5	.	TGCAGCGTTTCCGGGACTCCCACGGAGACCCAGTACTTC	CSVSGTPTETQYF
TRBV5-6	TRBD1	TRBJ2-7	many	TGTGCCAGCAGCCTTGTGGACAGGGAGGTTTTCGAGCAGTACTTC	CASSLVDREVFEQYF
TRBV4-3	.	TRBJ2-7	few	TGCGCCAGCAGCCAGAGGGGTTACGGTACGGACGAGCAGTACTTC	CASSQRGYGTDEQYF
TRBV5-1	TRBD2	TRBJ2-1	many	TGCGCCAGCAGCCAGACTAGCGGGACCTACAATGAGCAGTTCTTC	CASSQTSGTYNEQFF